This T cell receptor (beta chain) was identified during a study of vaccination and CD4 T cells after COVID-19. Study-level background: Stimulation of the cells used overlapping spike peptide pools from SARS-CoV-2 and from the common cold coronaviruses HCoV-NL63, HCoV-OC43 and HCoV-229E.

Treatment reported: approximately nine-day PBMC culture with coronavirus spike peptide pools or control peptides (ViraFEST assay). Cultures used some 2 million PBMCs per well, approximately 9.2 IU/ml IL-2 and approximately 9 ug/ml peptides. For this clonotype: Its matching antigen is unknown.

The Oncomine TCR Beta short-read assay was what sequenced the DNA obtained from cultured CD4+ T cells. DNA came from CD4+ T cells after culture. One entry per CDR3 protein results from TCRdb running MiXCR on the PCR reads. Of around 20,000 distinct CDR3 sequences listed, around 60% were seen once; the top ten hold 5.5% to 7%. Trimming took off 1 base at V and 1 base at J, with 8 bases between the two ends. Germline V gives CDR1 SGHRS, CDR2 YFSETQ. CDR3 length: 14 amino acids. The sequencing here drew on CD4+ T cells from blood, cultured in vitro, taken before SARS-CoV-2 vaccination. This rearrangement joins TRBV5-1 to TRBJ1-1; no definite D call. The TCR was taken from a human donor who had recovered from COVID-19. This CDR3 is CASSLYFSNTEAFF. The CDR3 nucleotides read TGCGCCAGCAGCTTGTATTTTTCGAACACTGAAGCTTTCTTT.